The following is a TCR beta chain sequence with its context. Study processing details: Counts of nucleated cells, estimated from reference gene primer amplification, were obtained. Sequencing used immunoSEQ multiplex PCR; TCRdb keeps in-frame clones, though not all of them. That table supplies the V and J calls and clone size; D and trimming were determined from the DNA. The sample lists roughly 48,000 clones, 88% occurring once. These data are taken from a study of blood T cell repertoires in COVID-19. About the study: Samples of COVID-19 (acute and convalescent) were obtained from the United States, Italy and Spain. T cells, B-cell-depleted T cells, or PBMCs supplied cDNA or gDNA.

Germline CDR1 is MNHEY and CDR2 is SVGAGI. The CDR3 is 14 residues long. Trimming pared 7 bases from V and 0 bases from J, leaving 7 bases between. The origin of this receptor is a human donor in a cohort sampled during active COVID-19. The chain carries TRBV6-5 and TRBJ2-6, with D possibly TRBD1 on 5 matching bases. The sequenced sample consisted of peripheral blood. The CDR3 bases are TGTGCCAGCAACACAGGCTCTGGGGCCAACGTCCTGACTTTC. Protein product: CASNTGSGANVLTF.